The clone carrying this T cell receptor (beta chain) has a count of ten or more. Its antigen is as yet unknown. This sample stems from a study of regulatory T cells in long-lasting Graves disease. Study-level results: Those with persistent disease had in common more public clonotypes (2,741) than new patients (around 910). Only peripheral blood was studied, not thyroid tissue.

Sample time point: newly diagnosed GD, antithyroid drugs for less than 3 months. Construction of the TCR library relied on RNA isolated from PBMCs. Researchers made TCR beta libraries by using iRepertoire HTBI primers and running Arm-PCR on CDR3 regions. MiXCR, run by TCRdb on the multiplex PCR reads, gives a single entry per CDR3 protein. The sample lists 400,000 to 550,000 distinct CDR3 sequences, 15% to 20% seen once, with under 30% in the top ten. V lost 2 bases and J 0 bases, leaving 9 bases between the germline ends. CDR1 is GTSNPN and CDR2 is SVGIG in the germline V gene (reference sequence). This CDR3 region has 14 residues. These same data were also listed under a study on T cells in Graves' hyperthyroidism and ophthalmopathy. This second study says: RT-PCR in the first round (using the HTBI primer set) targeted the TCR CDR3. Most expanded thyroid clonotypes above 0.001 recurred in blood.

The sequence was obtained from a woman aged 18-29 years with Graves disease. The sequencing here drew on peripheral blood mononuclear cells (PBMCs), taken at new diagnosis, from a patient treated with antithyroid drugs. This chain links TRBV30 with TRBJ2-3; possible D gene TRBD2, 6 bases. As DNA, the CDR3 is TGTGCCTGGAGTCGACTAGTCAGCACAGATACGCAGTATTTT. Residues: CAWSRLVSTDTQYF.